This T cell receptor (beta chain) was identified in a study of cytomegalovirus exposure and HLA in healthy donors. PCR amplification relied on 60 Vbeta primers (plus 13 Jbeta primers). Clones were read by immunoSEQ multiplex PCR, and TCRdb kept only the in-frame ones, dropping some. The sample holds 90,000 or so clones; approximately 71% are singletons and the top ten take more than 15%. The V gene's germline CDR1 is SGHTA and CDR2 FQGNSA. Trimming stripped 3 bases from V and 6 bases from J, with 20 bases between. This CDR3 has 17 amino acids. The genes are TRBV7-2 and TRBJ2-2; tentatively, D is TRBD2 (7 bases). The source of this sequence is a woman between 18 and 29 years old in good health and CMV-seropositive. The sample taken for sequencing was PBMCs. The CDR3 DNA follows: TGTGCCAGCAGCTTGAGGGGGGGCCGGGGGAGAGCCGGGGAGCTGTTTTTT. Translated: CASSLRGGRGRAGELFF. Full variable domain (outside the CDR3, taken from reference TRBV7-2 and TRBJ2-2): GAGVSQSPSNKVTEKGKDVELRCDPISGHTALYWYRQSLGQGLEFLIYFQGNSAPDKSGLPSDRFSAERTGGSVSTLTIQRTQQEDSAVYLCASSLRGGRGRAGELFFGEGSRLTVL.